This TCR beta chain was sequenced in a study of T cells in narcolepsy. Across the study: Enrolled donors included narcolepsy type 1 or type 2 patients and healthy controls. Study-level points and caveats: Same-patient CSF and blood CD4+ T cell clonotypes included HCRT-specific and TRIB2-specific autoreactive ones. Autoreactive clonotypes reportedly recurred in blood of same and different patients, not controls.

The ends lost 3 bases at V and 3 bases at J; junction bases unmatched: 10. The CDR3 is 16 residues long. Germline CDR1 reads SNHLY; CDR2 reads FYNNEI. Assay: immunoSEQ multiplex PCR; the TCRdb copy retains only in-frame clones and omits some. The sample lists 8,000 to 8,500 clones, roughly 60% occurring once. Comments on this clone: Its matching antigen is unknown.

V and J are TRBV2 and TRBJ2-7; TRBD1 matches at 8 bases. The TCR comes from a human donor with narcolepsy. Material for sequencing was CD45RA- memory CD8+ T cells from PBMCs. This CDR3 reads CASSDFPGTGNYEQYF. CDR3 nucleotides: TGTGCCAGCAGTGACTTCCCCGGGACAGGAAACTACGAGCAGTACTTC.